This T cell receptor beta chain originates from a study of blood T cell repertoires in COVID-19. In the study overall: PBMCs, B-cell-depleted T cells, or T cells provided the cDNA or gDNA that made up the material.

The CDR3 is 17 residues long. Trimming at V came to 4 bases and at J to 2 bases, leaving 10 bases not matched to a gene. CDR1 and CDR2 (germline): LNHDA, SQIVND (reference sequence). In the authors' workflow: How many nucleated cells were present was estimated from reference gene primer amplification. Libraries were prepared by immunoSEQ multiplex PCR; TCRdb keeps only in-frame clonotypes and omits some of them. The V and J calls and clone size were taken over from that table, and D and trimming were inferred from the DNA. Among more than 80,000 clones, 90% were seen once, and the ten largest hold about 1.6%.

The chain carries TRBV19 and TRBJ1-5; TRBD1 matches 8 bases. The sequence came from a human donor with active COVID-19. The donor label of this sample is uncertain. The sequencing sample was made of peripheral blood. In DNA, the CDR3 is TGTGCCAGTAGTAACTCGAAGCCAGGGGGCCGCAATCAGCCCCAGCATTTT. This encodes CASSNSKPGGRNQPQHF. The entire variable domain, with the rest obtained from reference TRBV19 and TRBJ1-5, is as follows: DGGITQSPKYLFRKEGQNVTLSCEQNLNHDAMYWYRQDPGQGLRLIYYSQIVNDFQKGDIAEGYSVSREKKESFPLTVTSAQKNPTAFYLCASSNSKPGGRNQPQHFGDGTRLSIL.